This entry is about one T cell receptor beta chain. This clonotype was counted a few times. Its antigen is currently not known. No per-base quality is available; no much larger clone lies one base away. The CDR3 has 13 amino acids, counting the end cysteine and phenylalanine. The read is trimmed to its CDR3 DNA, 39 bases read in frame from base 1. At the junction V is shortened by 10 bases and J by 8 bases; bases outside the gene matches: 7. CDR1 and CDR2 are drawn from the germline V gene: MNHEY, SVGAGI. This entry comes from a study of identical twins (dated by TCRdb to 2015 to 2016). For the study in its entirety: To test whether fetal clonotypes persist, this study deep-sequenced TCR alpha and beta repertoires from monozygotic twins, from unrelated adults of various ages, and from cord blood. To rule out contamination, replicate twin experiments were performed at different times with different library preparation protocols.

Library construction relied on 5' RACE. The sequencer listed for this sample is Illumina HiSeq 2000. Template switching added a universal primer binding site, and the final cDNA carried a unique molecular identifier that allowed TCR cDNA molecules to be counted accurately. Specific primers in the conserved constant-segment region were used to synthesize first-strand cDNA for the TCR alpha and beta chains. Each cDNA library was double barcoded, with a SMART-Mk sample barcode plus Illumina barcodes, to control for contamination. Two successive PCR steps introduced TruSeq adapter sequences along with Illumina sample barcodes. The Illumina HiSeq platform was used with custom primers to sequence TCR alpha and beta cDNA libraries. The study's own analysis went as follows. MiGEC processed the raw reads to extract unique molecular identifiers, while MiXCR was used to determine the CDR3 positions. For each individual, recombination models were inferred using an EM algorithm with the repgenHMM and IGoR tools. Shared clonotype analysis was performed with the tcR package in R, normalizing sharing by the product of cloneset sizes. To study raw recombination without the effects of thymic and clonal selection, out-of-frame nonproductive sequences were analyzed. TCRdb's own reprocessing of the public reads used fastp at Q25 and MiXCR and kept productive beta chains. CDR3 protein duplicates are merged, each entry listing the most common genes and DNA. TCRdb, rather than the study authors, made the V and J calls. Recorded for this sample are 1.5 million to 2 million distinct CDR3 sequences; about 32% of them occurred a single time. Around 0.3% of the sample is taken by the ten largest.

Overall study results and their limits: Zero-insertion analyses could be partly confounded by invariant T cells such as MAIT and iNKT, though diverse VJ usage argued against such confounding for most clonotypes. In monozygotic twins, out-of-frame TCR alpha sharing was systematically underestimated by recombination models, although the models agreed with sharing between unrelated individuals. Because the same donors could not be followed over many years, conclusions were based on cross-sectional statistical analysis. Compared with coincidental sharing between unrelated individuals, out-of-frame TCR alpha sequences shared between twins had an excess of sequences with low generation probability. Fewer insertions were carried by abundant cord blood beta clonotypes, a similar but weaker trend appeared in young adult naive repertoires, and no such trend appeared in memory repertoires. In beta out-of-frame sequences, excess twin sharing was weaker, because having fewer shared sequences lowered the signal-to-noise ratio.

Every donor was a healthy Caucasian. The sample was cord blood. This receptor was obtained from a newborn girl in good health. Recombination joined TRBV6-5 with TRBJ2-1; 11 nucleotides in the junction match TRBD2. In nucleotides, the sequence is TGTGCCACCAGACTAGCGGGACTCTATGAGCAGTTCTTC. This gives the protein CATRLAGLYEQFF.